The subject of this entry is one TCR beta chain. Its antigen is still unknown. Unique molecular identifiers were carried by the TCR beta cDNA libraries. T cells numbering roughly 0.95 to 11 million gave rise to 450,000 to 550,000 cDNA molecules. Each CDR3 protein gets one entry after TCRdb re-called the PCR reads with MiXCR. The sample has hundreds of thousands of distinct CDR3 sequences, roughly three fifths seen once. The sample is drawn from a study of post-analysis software for immune sequencing data. Study details: Clinical courses comprised relapsing-remitting, secondary progressive and progressive-relapsing multiple sclerosis.

General study findings and limits: Higher frequency in patients than in controls was seen for about five TRBV segments, with TRBV5-6, TRBV5-1 and TRBV20-1 among them. The study found significantly lower normalized Chao1 diversity in multiple sclerosis patients than in controls. F measure grouped same-batch samples tightly together.

V lost 6 bases and J lost 1; bases outside the gene matches: 11. Germline CDR1 is SNHLY and CDR2 is FYNNEI. CDR3 size: 16 residues. Sequencing used blood. The clonotype was recovered from a girl aged 2 to 9 with multiple sclerosis. The chain employs TRBV2 and TRBJ2-5, with 7 nucleotides matching TRBD1. The CDR3 DNA reads TGTGCCAGCAGCGTCGACAGGGCGGTGGGCCAAGAGACCCAGTACTTC. This sequence encodes CASSVDRAVGQETQYF.